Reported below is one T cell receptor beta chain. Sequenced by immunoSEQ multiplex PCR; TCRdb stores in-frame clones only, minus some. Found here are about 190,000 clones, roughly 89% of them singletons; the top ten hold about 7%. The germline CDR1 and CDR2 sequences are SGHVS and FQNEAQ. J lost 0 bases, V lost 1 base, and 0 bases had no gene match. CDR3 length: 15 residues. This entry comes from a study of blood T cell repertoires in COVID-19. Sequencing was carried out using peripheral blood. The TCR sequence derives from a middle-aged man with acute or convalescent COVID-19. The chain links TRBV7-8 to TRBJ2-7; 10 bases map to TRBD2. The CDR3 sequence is CASSLERGGSYEQYF. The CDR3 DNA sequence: TGTGCCAGCAGCTTAGAGCGGGGGGGCTCCTACGAGCAGTACTTC.